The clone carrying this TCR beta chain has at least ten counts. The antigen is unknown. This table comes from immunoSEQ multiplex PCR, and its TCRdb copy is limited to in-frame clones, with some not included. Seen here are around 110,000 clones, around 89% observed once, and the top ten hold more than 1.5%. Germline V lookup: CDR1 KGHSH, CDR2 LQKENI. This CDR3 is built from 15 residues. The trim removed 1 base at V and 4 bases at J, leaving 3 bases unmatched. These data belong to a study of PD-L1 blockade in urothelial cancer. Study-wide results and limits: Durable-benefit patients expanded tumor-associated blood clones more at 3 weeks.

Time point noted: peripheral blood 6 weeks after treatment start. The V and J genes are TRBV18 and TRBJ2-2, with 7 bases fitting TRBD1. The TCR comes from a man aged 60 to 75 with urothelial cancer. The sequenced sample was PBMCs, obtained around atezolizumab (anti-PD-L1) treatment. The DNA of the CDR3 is TGTGCCAGCTCACCACGGGACAGCTCCACCGGGGAGCTGTTTTTT. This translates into CASSPRDSSTGELFF.